These 5 T cell receptor beta chains share one sample of origin, sequenced in a study of cytomegalovirus exposure and HLA in healthy donors. The PCR used 60 Vbeta and 13 Jbeta primers. Sequencing was performed with immunoSEQ multiplex PCR; in TCRdb, only in-frame clones are kept and a portion is missing. The table shows under 200,000 clones, with around 62% occurring only once. The sequencing sample was made of PBMCs. Receptors were obtained from a man aged 40-49 years in good health and CMV-seronegative.

This clone was recorded a few times. This rearrangement joins TRBV30 to TRBJ2-1, with D perhaps matching TRBD2 (6 bases). CDR1 is GTSNPN and CDR2 is SVGIG in the germline V gene (reference sequence). CDR3 length: 15 amino acids. The ends were cut back, 4 bases at V and 1 base at J, with 14 bases in the middle. CDR3 coding DNA: TGTGCCTGGATGGAGTGGGAGGTTTCCTACAATGAGCAGTTCTTC. This codes for CAWMEWEVSYNEQFF.

This clone was counted only a few times. The genes are TRBV7-2 and TRBJ2-3; D remains unclear. The ends were cut back, 1 base at V and 0 bases at J, with 5 bases in the middle. The germline V gene has CDR1 SGHTA and CDR2 FQGNSA. The length of the CDR3 is 14 residues. This CDR3 is CASSLGHSTDTQYF. In nucleotides, the CDR3 is TGTGCCAGCAGCTTAGGGCATAGCACAGATACGCAGTATTTT.

The chain couples TRBV7-6 to TRBJ2-3, with unresolved D. This CDR3 has 15 residues. In germline, CDR1 is SGHVS, CDR2 FNYEAQ. V shed 5 bases and J shed 2 bases, with 14 bases lying between them. The CDR3 sequence is CASSAVFATTDTQYF. Here the CDR3 DNA reads TGTGCCAGCAGCGCTGTGTTTGCTACCACAGATACGCAGTATTTT.

This clone came up a few times. At one of its ends the junction is not consistent with the germline gene, which may arise from a read error. The chain has TRBV6-5 and TRBJ2-3; TRBD2 agrees at 11 bases. The CDR3 has 15 amino acids. In germline, CDR1 is MNHEY, CDR2 SVGAGI. Here the CDR3 reads CASSDSLAGADTQYF. The CDR3 nucleotides read TGTGCCAGCAGTGACTCACTAGCGGGGGCAGATACGCAGTATTTT.

This clone was picked up a small number of times. The chain combines TRBV5-1 with TRBJ2-4, with D possibly TRBD2 on 6 matching bases. V dropped 8 bases and J dropped 0 bases, with 21 bases sitting between them. The CDR3 loop spans 17 amino acids. Germline assignment: CDR1 SGHRS and CDR2 YFSETQ. The CDR3 loop is CARDNRGFLLAKNIQYF. CDR3 nucleotide sequence: TGCGCCAGGGATAACCGGGGGTTCCTCCTAGCCAAAAACATTCAGTACTTC.